This paragraph reports one T cell receptor (beta chain). Its specificity is unknown. The sample is drawn from a study of shared clonotypes between healthy human individuals. Whole-study results and caveats: Clonotypes shared by all four donors outscored non-shared clonotypes in generation probability.

The assay was run at deep level. Produced via immunoSEQ multiplex PCR; TCRdb's table is partial and in-frame only. The profile shows more than 500,000 clones, around 96% of them singletons. Material for sequencing was naive CD4+ T cells sorted from blood. Subset specified: CD45RA+ positively selected. This clonotype was sampled from a woman younger than 45 in good health.

This CDR3 is CASSSTGRSPLHF. Written as DNA, the CDR3 is TGTGCCAGCAGTTCGACAGGGAGGTCACCCCTCCACTTT. V gene TRBV28 combines with J gene TRBJ1-6; 7 positions agree with TRBD1. The germline gives CDR1 MDHEN, CDR2 SYDVKM. The CDR3 runs 13 residues. The V gene end was trimmed by 4 bases and the J gene end by 10 bases; junction bases not matched to a gene: 4.